The rows below give T cell receptor beta chains drawn from one sample of a study of beta chain features in type 1 diabetes. Only in-frame clones appear in the TCRdb table, and some are missing; sequencing was by immunoSEQ multiplex PCR. The profile shows roughly 400,000 clones, about 15% of them singletons. The specimen was naive CD4+ T cells from blood. The receptors come from a man aged 25-40 years in good health. Each CDR3 is given with its conserved first and last residue. D genes are given only for firm matches. Part of the rows lack a size; the others show once, few, many or a class for expanded clones.

D gene | J gene | clone size | V gene | CDR3 DNA | CDR3 protein
NA | TRBJ2-6 | NA | TRBV7-9 | TGTGCCAGCAGCTGGTCGTCGGCCGGGGCCAACGTCCTGACTTTC | CASSWSSAGANVLTF
TRBD1 | TRBJ2-5 | NA | TRBV28 | TGTGCCAGCAGTCAGGGGGCTGAGACCCAGTACTTC | CASSQGAETQYF
NA | TRBJ2-1 | few | TRBV30 | TGTGCCTGGAGTGTTTGGGGCCCATACAATGAGCAGTTCTTC | CAWSVWGPYNEQFF
TRBD2 | TRBJ2-3 | NA | TRBV18 | TGTGCCAGCTCACCGGGACTAGCGGGGAGTACAAGCACAGATACGCAGTATTTT | CASSPGLAGSTSTDTQYF
NA | TRBJ2-6 | few | TRBV19 | TGTGCCAGTAGTAGAGGGAACTCTGGGGCCAACGTCCTGACTTTC | CASSRGNSGANVLTF
TRBD2 | TRBJ2-3 | NA | TRBV19 | TGTGCCAGTAGTCTCTCCAGGCTAGCGGGAGTGGGCACAGATACGCAGTATTTT | CASSLSRLAGVGTDTQYF
TRBD2 | TRBJ2-1 | NA | TRBV9 | TGTGCCAGCAGCGTAGAACTAGCGACGCTTGTAAACAATGAGCAGTTCTTC | CASSVELATLVNNEQFF
NA | TRBJ2-3 | few | TRBV5-1 | TGCGCCAGCAGCTTGAGAGGAGCAGATACGCAGTATTTT | CASSLRGADTQYF
NA | TRBJ2-7 | NA | TRBV15 | TGTGCCACCAGCAGAGGGTCGGGCAGGGCGTACGAGCAGTACTTC | CATSRGSGRAYEQYF
NA | TRBJ2-7 | few | TRBV6-6 | TGTGCCAGCAGCTCCATTTCTAGAGGTGCCTACGAGCAGTACTTC | CASSSISRGAYEQYF
NA | TRBJ2-1 | few | TRBV4-3 | TGCGCCAGCAGCCAAGATGAGGGTGAATTGGGCAATGAGCAGTTCTTC | CASSQDEGELGNEQFF
NA | TRBJ2-1 | NA | TRBV19 | TGTGCCAGTAAAGGCAGGGGGCAGTTCTTC | CASKGRGQFF
TRBD1 | TRBJ1-2 | few | TRBV27 | TGTGCCAGCAGTACTCGACAGGGTAATGGCTACACCTTC | CASSTRQGNGYTF
NA | TRBJ1-2 | NA | TRBV30 | TGTGCCTGGAGTACAGCGGGTCCCTATGGCTACACCTTC | CAWSTAGPYGYTF
NA | TRBJ2-5 | few | TRBV5-1 | TGCGCCAGCAGCGCGTCAGGGTACCAAGAGACCCAGTACTTC | CASSASGYQETQYF
NA | TRBJ1-1 | NA | TRBV5-6 | TGTGCCAGCAGCTTCGGCGGAATGAACACTGAAGCTTTCTTT | CASSFGGMNTEAFF
NA | TRBJ1-1 | NA | TRBV6-5 | TGTGCCATCAGTGAAAAGGGTCTGACCACTGAAGCTTTCTTT | CAISEKGLTTEAFF
NA | TRBJ2-7 | NA | TRBV13 | TGTGCCAGCAGCTTATTAGTCTCATACGAGCAGTACTTC | CASSLLVSYEQYF
TRBD1 | TRBJ2-7 | once | TRBV7-2 | TGTGCCAGCAGCTTAGCGAGGGACAGGGTCTCCTACGAGCAGTACTTC | CASSLARDRVSYEQYF
NA | TRBJ2-5 | NA | TRBV5-6 | TGTGCCAGCAGCCCCGGCCCAGGGGCAGGACAAGAGACCCAGTACTTC | CASSPGPGAGQETQYF
NA | TRBJ2-7 | few | TRBV21-1 | TGTGCCAGCAGCCCCCCGAGGGACGAGCAGTACTTC | CASSPPRDEQYF
NA | TRBJ2-1 | few | TRBV18 | TGTGCCAGCTCACCAGGAAATAATGAGCAGTTCTTC | CASSPGNNEQFF
NA | TRBJ2-2 | few | TRBV10-3 | TGTGCCATTGGGACGCCGAACACCGGGGAGCTGTTTTTT | CAIGTPNTGELFF
NA | TRBJ2-5 | NA | TRBV30 | TGTGCCTGGATTCCCGGGCCTGGGGCGTCGCGGGCCCAGTACTTC | CAWIPGPGASRAQYF
NA | TRBJ2-6 | few | TRBV13 | TGTGCCAGCAGCTTAGCTGTGGAGCGCGGGGCCAACGTCCTGACTTTC | CASSLAVERGANVLTF
NA | TRBJ2-1 | few | TRBV18 | TGTGCCAGCTCACCAGATGGAGGAAATGAGCAGTTCTTC | CASSPDGGNEQFF
NA | TRBJ2-2 | NA | TRBV18 | TGTGCCAGCTCACCATACACCGGGGAGCTGTTTTTT | CASSPYTGELFF
NA | TRBJ1-1 | few | TRBV4-1 | TGCGCCAGCAGCCAGGCTGTACAGGGCTTCACTGAAGCTTTCTTT | CASSQAVQGFTEAFF
NA | TRBJ2-5 | NA | TRBV7-9 | TGTGCCAGCAGCTTAGCGCTGCCCTCGGCGGGGACCCAGTACTTC | CASSLALPSAGTQYF
NA | TRBJ1-2 | NA | TRBV18 | TGTGCCAGCTCACCGGACAGAAACTATGGCTACACCTTC | CASSPDRNYGYTF
TRBD1 | TRBJ1-2 | few | TRBV25-1 | TGTGCCAGCAGTCCAGGGGGCGACTATGGCTACACCTTC | CASSPGGDYGYTF
NA | TRBJ2-3 | few | TRBV6-5 | TGTGCCAGCAGTTACAAGGTCTGGGCAAATACGCAGTATTTT | CASSYKVWANTQYF